The source of this T cell receptor beta chain is a study of blood T cell repertoires in COVID-19. Libraries were prepared by immunoSEQ multiplex PCR; TCRdb keeps only in-frame clonotypes and omits some of them. In the table there are 210,000 or so clones, 75% to 90% of which are singletons. V was cut by 7 bases and J by 4 bases, with 14 bases left in between. The CDR3 consists of 14 residues. Looked up from germline, CDR1 is MNHEY and CDR2 is SMNVEV (reference sequence). This clone was picked up many times. Sequenced input: peripheral blood. The chain carries TRBV27 and TRBJ1-5, with a tentative D call TRBD1 (6 bases). The sequence came from a man aged 35 to 55 with acute or convalescent COVID-19. The CDR3 protein is CASKGNRDNQPQHF. The DNA of the CDR3 is TGTGCCAGCAAGGGAAACAGGGATAATCAGCCCCAGCATTTT.